Listed here are 5 T cell receptor beta chains from one sample, sequenced in a study of cytomegalovirus exposure and HLA in healthy donors. The method was immunoSEQ multiplex PCR; TCRdb's version includes in-frame clones alone and lacks a portion of them. In the table there are roughly 90,000 clones, roughly 85% of which are singletons. Sequenced input: PBMCs. The origin of the receptors is a man between 18 and 29 years old in good health and CMV-seropositive.

The CDR3 bases are TGTGCCAGCAGCCGGACAGGGGAAGGGACAGATACGCAGTATTTT. It yields the protein CASSRTGEGTDTQYF. This chain uses TRBV7-9 with TRBJ2-3; the match to TRBD1 covers 9 bases. V lost 5 bases to trimming and J lost 3 bases; unmatched junction nucleotides: 6. This CDR3 has 15 amino acids. Germline-derived CDR1 and CDR2 are SEHNR and FQNEAQ (reference sequence).

V usage is TRBV2 and J usage is TRBJ2-1, with 9 nucleotides matching TRBD1. This CDR3 region has 15 residues. V lost 6 bases, J lost 0 bases, and 3 bases stayed unmatched. CDR1 and CDR2 from the germline V gene are SNHLY and FYNNEI. In DNA form, the CDR3 reads TGTGCCAGCAGGACAGGGGGGAGCTCCTACAATGAGCAGTTCTTC. Amino acid sequence: CASRTGGSSYNEQFF.

This chain links TRBV29-1 with TRBJ2-2; no firm D call. Germline CDR1 and CDR2: SQVTM and ANQGSEA. The V gene lost 1 base and the J gene lost 2 bases, with 8 bases spanning the gap. The CDR3 is 14 residues long. CDR3 DNA sequence: TGCAGCGTTGAAGGGGCAAGAAACACCGGGGAGCTGTTTTTT. Protein product: CSVEGARNTGELFF.

The chain employs TRBV10-2 and TRBJ2-1, with 8 bases that match TRBD2. Germline CDR1 reads WSHSY; CDR2 reads SAAADI. V trimming: 5 bases; J trimming: 9 bases; junction bases outside the gene matches: 6. The CDR3 contains 13 residues. For the CDR3, the DNA is TGCGCCAGCAGTAGCGGGAGACTGAGTGAGCAGTTCTTC. Protein sequence: CASSSGRLSEQFF.

V gene TRBV5-6 combines with J gene TRBJ2-1; 7 bases match TRBD2. The V and J ends lost 7 bases and 6 bases, in that order; junction bases with no gene match: 13. The CDR3 totals 15 residues. Germline V gene data show CDR1 as SGHDT and CDR2 as YYEEEE. The chain's CDR3 is CASFSGAGWGNEQFF. The CDR3 nucleotides are TGTGCCAGCTTTTCTGGAGCGGGATGGGGCAATGAGCAGTTCTTC.